The present entry profiles one T cell receptor beta chain with its context. Its target is unknown. The sample originates from a study of blood T cells in healthy people across ages. Study-level findings and limits: Expanded clonotype changes were possibly confounded by unknown donor CMV status. While age rose, TCR beta diversity per million T cells dropped in a roughly linear way.

All donors came from Russia, were Caucasian and healthy, and spanned ages roughly 6 to 100. Through a sample-barcoded 5' primer and a J-beta primer mix, a second PCR was run for about 6 to 12 cycles. MiXCR, applied by TCRdb to the 5' RACE reads, yields one record per CDR3 protein. The table lists 1.5 million to 2 million distinct CDR3 sequences, about 30% of them singletons. The germline V gene has CDR1 LGHDT and CDR2 YNNKEL (reference sequence). The CDR3 sequence is 14 residues long. Trimming removed 5 bases from V and 7 bases from J, with 15 bases in between. Sequencing input: blood. This rearrangement joins TRBV3-1 to TRBJ2-1; tentatively, D is TRBD1 (5 bases). The receptor was isolated from a woman between 25 and 40 years old in good health. The CDR3 DNA follows: TGTGCCAGCAGCTCAAGGGGCAGGTTGAATGAGCAGTTCTTC. It translates to CASSSRGRLNEQFF.